This T cell receptor beta chain derives from a study of cytomegalovirus exposure and HLA in healthy donors (dated by TCRdb to about 2017). The study in broad terms: An earlier analysis of 587 of the donors reported 276 Gb of sequence data and 95 million to 120 million unique TCR beta sequences obtained from 180 million or so T cells. Donor age, sex, ethnicity and CMV serostatus were compiled together with the repertoire data. The study combined high-throughput TCR immunosequencing, statistical association of individual TCRs with disease status, and machine learning to predict cytomegalovirus infection status. The study used immunosequencing to profile the T cell repertoires of 666 subjects and linked those repertoires to cytomegalovirus serostatus. Among some 410 genotyped donors of the cohort, an average of roughly 240,000 unique TCR beta nucleotide sequences were sequenced per donor, 15% to 20% of them non-productive. A later genetic analysis took genome-wide SNP genotypes for about three fifths of the 666 donors and used that subset as a discovery cohort. An earlier analysis of 587 of the donors used high-throughput TCR beta sequencing to judge whether each TCR beta V gene segment behaved as functional or pseudogenic. The genetic ancestry cluster associated with self-reported Caucasian donors included about four fifths of the roughly 390 genotyped donors. About 300 gigabases of sequencing data and about 92 million unique TCR sequences made up an early release that covered 640 HLA-typed donors. HLA typing included class I and class II loci at four-digit resolution. The study aimed to test whether cataloging public T cell receptors could reveal signatures of past pathogen exposure. A later analysis re-examined previously published TCR beta repertoires from about 700 donors and added high-resolution HLA genotyping to investigate patterns of TCR occurrence. Typing coverage differed by locus: A, B, C, DRB1 and DQB1 were typed in roughly 620-640 donors, DQA1 in 500 to 550, DPA1 in approximately 610, and DPB1 in 400 to 490. A separate validation cohort of about 110 different subjects was used in addition to the roughly 670-subject first cohort. Because of strong linkage in the cohort, roughly five DR-DQ haplotypes were treated as single units for association and clustering. Rather than drawing on any new phenotypic data, the later analysis identified candidate immune exposures from TCR beta sequences and the way those sequences occurred across donors. All discovery cohort repertoires had been generated using a single sequencing platform.

The cohort comprised around 690 healthy bone marrow donors. At the time of sampling, all cohort members were nominally healthy, though unrecorded immune exposures were likely present. The donor tested CMV seronegative, placing the donor among the 350 or so seronegative members of the cohort. Each donor provided a peripheral blood sample, and peripheral blood mononuclear cells were used for TCR beta sequencing. Genomic DNA extraction from the blood cell samples was performed with the Qiagen DNeasy Blood Extraction Kit. The investigation overall reported the following: A later genetic analysis associated a missense DCLRE1C variant with V-gene and J-gene trimming of TCR beta chains, and an independent cohort replicated the association. A later analysis found that HLA-associated TCR beta chains were more clonally expanded and had lower generation probabilities than equally common non-associated chains. In the study, around 150 TCR beta chains were listed as associated with cytomegalovirus. The authors suggested that the approach could potentially be extended to other disease states and immunological phenotypes. A cluster of highly shared sequence variants was judged likely to represent a technical artifact of the sequencing pipeline. The classifier was reported to diagnose cytomegalovirus status with high specificity and sensitivity in both the original and validation cohorts. Across donors, most TCR sequences were observed very rarely, whereas some public TCRs were present in many individuals. CMV serostatus was the only immune exposure information available for the cohort. Because some donors lacked HLA typing at each locus, the association tests relied only on the typed subset. Linkage disequilibrium might explain the correlated functional status among segregating V segments, but an unknown experimental factor could not be excluded. The 87-base-pair reads could not distinguish some IMGT-functional V segments, including TRBV6-2 and TRBV6-3, so those segments were excluded. A further reported finding was that TCR beta sequences accurately predicted the HLA-A and HLA-B alleles for most subjects in the first cohort. A later analysis reported that several top co-occurrence clusters appeared linked to parvovirus B19, influenza, CMV and Epstein-Barr virus. Broadly in line with IMGT annotations, most TCR beta V segments showed up in productive rearrangements about 90% or about 30% of the time in an earlier analysis of 450 to 600 of the donors. Three of the identified cytomegalovirus-associated TCR beta chains were confirmed in vitro to be specific for cytomegalovirus antigens. Strong co-occurrence of HLA alleles, especially DR and DQ, made assigning TCR associations to individual alleles difficult. This cohort had only TCR beta chains sequenced, and the lack of alpha or paired-chain data limited which features could be detected. According to a later analysis, most CMV-associated TCR beta chains appeared to be HLA-restricted, and the HLA associations seemed to be driven largely by CMV exposure. In a later analysis, TCR association rates were found to vary across HLA loci, with the most associated TCRs seen for DRB1 alleles and the fewest for HLA-C alleles. The presence/absence analyses assumed that sequencing depth was roughly uniform across donors, and that assumption may not be true. According to a later genetic analysis, donors in an Asian-associated ancestry cluster had fewer N-insertions in productive TCRs than the approximately 610-donor mean. Because counts were too low, roughly 17 rarely observed V segments, including chromosome 9 orphons, were left out of the earlier analysis of a few hundred of the donors. Specific HLA alleles were associated with 15,000 to 20,000 TCR beta sequences at a false discovery rate of 0.05 in a later analysis.

The germline V gene specifies SGHVS as CDR1 and FQNEAQ as CDR2. Between the V and J ends, shortened by 1 base and 1 base respectively, the junction contains 10 bases. Including cysteine and phenylalanine, the CDR3 has 15 amino acids. Only the CDR3 part of the read is kept: 45 bases, read in frame from the first base. About this clone: The clone's antigen remains unknown. The sample holds no much larger clone one base away, and base qualities are not on file.

The library was obtained by the immunoSEQ multiplex PCR assay. A mixture of 60 forward primers for TCR Vbeta segments and 13 reverse primers for TCR Jbeta segments was used in the multiplex PCR. A multiplex PCR assay on genomic DNA amplified the CDR3 region of rearranged TCR beta genes. The amplified TCR beta libraries were sequenced on the Illumina HiSeq System as 87-base-pair reads. Per the source publication's procedure: A later analysis tallied around 87 million unique TCR beta chains across the 666 repertoires, and some 10 million of those chains were shared by two or more donors. Raw reads were error-corrected and collapsed into unique sequences with a nearest-neighbor algorithm that merged closely related sequences to remove PCR and sequencing errors. V, D and J gene segments were assigned by aligning CDR3 sequences to IMGT reference sequences. For a sequence to be retained, a match of at least six nucleotides was required to both a V gene segment and a J gene segment. Rearrangements were called productive when the CDR3 lacked stop codons and stayed in frame with V and J; all others were non-productive. Following IMGT convention, CDR3 was defined as the stretch from the second conserved V-encoded cysteine to the conserved J-encoded phenylalanine. The earlier analysis of roughly 590 of the donors excluded sequences that lacked an unambiguous match to a single V gene segment. In an earlier analysis of some 590 of the donors, V segments were called functional above 56.7% productive rearrangements and were called segregating when the between-donor standard deviation exceeded 5%. A statistical classification framework was developed to diagnose cytomegalovirus status using the catalog of TCR beta chain sequences. In a later analysis, TCR nucleotide sequences were compared against IMGT/GENE-DB human TR gene sequences so that V and J genes could be assigned. A later analysis assigned CDR3 sequences and most-parsimonious VDJ recombination scenarios with the TCRdist pipeline. In a later analysis, every TCR beta chain was defined by the combination of its CDR3 amino acid sequence and its V-gene family, and reads without a unique V-gene family were dropped. To address suspected cross-contamination and a sequencing artifact, a later analysis removed 550 to 750 highly shared, low-generation-probability nucleotide sequences. In a later analysis, a clonal expansion index was calculated for each public chain from normalized within-repertoire ranks of inferred template counts. Generation probabilities in a later analysis came from a VDJ recombination model fitted to out-of-frame rearrangements, and those results were checked against IGoR. In a later analysis, TCR-TCR, TCR-HLA and TCR-CMV co-occurrence was scored with hypergeometric tests, and a repertoire-size bias correction was applied to TCR pairs. To estimate false discovery rates, a later analysis permuted the HLA or CMV assignments 20 times. In a later analysis, co-occurring TCRs were grouped with DBSCAN, and TCRdist sequence similarity was added when clustering was performed within HLA-allele-positive subsets. For co-occurrence clustering, repertoires with fewer than 30,000 or more than 120,000 public chains were excluded, along with roughly 5 repertoires with anomalous nucleotide sharing. TCRdb retrieved this table from immuneACCESS and kept in-frame rearrangements only. Not all clones are present; in checked studies, unresolved V genes account for under half, and no reason is known for the remainder. V and J calls plus clone size are reproduced from that table; the DNA served to infer D and trimming. The table for this sample lists 100,000 to 150,000 clones; 79% of them were counted only once. Approximately 1% of the sample rests with the top ten.

The sequenced material came from PBMCs. The TCR comes from a male donor in good health and CMV-seronegative. This chain is built from TRBV7-8 and TRBJ1-2; matching of 5 bases hints at TRBD1 as the D gene. CDR3 loop: CASSLGIQVNYGYTF. The DNA sequence follows: TGTGCCAGCAGCTTAGGTATACAGGTTAACTATGGCTACACCTTC.